These 24 T cell receptor beta chains originate from one sample sequenced in a study of blood T cells in healthy people across ages. The second PCR ran roughly 6 to 11 cycles with a sample-barcoded 5' primer and J-beta primers. MiXCR, applied by TCRdb to the 5' RACE reads, yields one record per CDR3 protein. The sample lists fewer than 2,000,000 distinct CDR3 sequences; around 35% were seen once. What was sequenced was blood. All receptors derive from a woman in her 30s in good health.

The rearrangement joins TRBV7-8 to TRBJ2-7; 7 bases are a match to TRBD2. V shed 1 base and J 3 bases; nucleotides not matched to a gene: 6. The CDR3 runs to 15 residues. From germline, CDR1 is SGHVS and CDR2 FQNEAQ. CDR3 in amino acids: CASSLVGGRNYEQYF. The CDR3 coding sequence is TGTGCCAGCAGCTTAGTCGGGGGGAGGAACTACGAGCAGTACTTC. The full variable domain, its missing parts supplied by reference TRBV7-8 and TRBJ2-7, is GAGVSQSPRYKVAKRGQDVALRCDPISGHVSLFWYQQALGQGPEFLTYFQNEAQLDKSGLPSDRFFAERPEGSVSTLKIQRTQQEDSAVYLCASSLVGGRNYEQYFGPGTRLTVT.

The chain links TRBV30 to TRBJ2-5; unclear D gene. With 4 bases removed from V and 4 bases from J, the gap between germline ends came to 10 bases. This CDR3 has 12 amino acids. CDR1 is GTSNPN and CDR2 is SVGIG in the germline V gene (reference sequence). The DNA for the CDR3 is TGTGCCTGGAACAAGGTGCGAGAGACCCAGTACTTC. Encoded protein: CAWNKVRETQYF.

The rearrangement uses TRBV7-9 and TRBJ1-4; 8 nucleotides match TRBD1. V lost 5 bases and J lost 7; bases outside the gene matches: 6. Germline CDR1 and CDR2: SEHNR and FQNEAQ (reference sequence). The CDR3 has 14 amino acids. Here the CDR3 reads CASSPGGSCEKLFF. DNA for the CDR3: TGTGCCAGCAGCCCAGGGGGCTCTTGTGAAAAACTGTTTTTT.

The chain carries TRBV5-1 and TRBJ2-7; D is unclear. Trimming took 0 bases from V and 7 from J, leaving 17 bases between them. The CDR3 extends over 15 amino acids. Germline CDR1 is SGHRS and CDR2 is YFSETQ. The CDR3 nucleotides read TGCGCCAGCAGCTTGGAGCCCGAACGGCCTGAAGAGCAGTACTTC. It specifies CASSLEPERPEEQYF.

This chain uses TRBV7-9 with TRBJ1-6; unclear D gene. The CDR3 totals 14 residues. V shed 3 bases and J shed 10 bases, with 13 bases lying between them. Germline-derived CDR1 and CDR2 are SEHNR and FQNEAQ (reference sequence). The CDR3 nucleotides read TGTGCCAGCAGCTTCGAAAGGGTCGAATCACCCCTCCACTTT. Its protein product is CASSFERVESPLHF.

The chain has TRBV9 and TRBJ2-5, with TRBD1 matching 10 bases. With V trimmed by 3 bases and J by 5 bases, 4 bases remained unmatched. The CDR3 length is 14 residues. Germline V gene lookup returns CDR1 SGDLS and CDR2 YYNGEE. CDR3 in amino acids: CASSGTGGKETQYF. The CDR3 region has the DNA TGTGCCAGCAGCGGGACAGGGGGAAAGGAGACCCAGTACTTC.

V and J are TRBV6-2 or TRBV6-3 and TRBJ2-1; a possible D gene is TRBD2 (5 bases). The germline CDR1 and CDR2 sequences are MNHEY and SVGEGT. CDR3 length: 17 residues. V was pared by 2 bases and J by 3 bases, with 17 bases between. The CDR3 region is CASSYGRRAGIYNEQFF. In DNA form, the CDR3 reads TGTGCCAGCAGTTACGGCCGACGAGCCGGGATCTACAATGAGCAGTTCTTC.

This chain joins TRBV9 and TRBJ2-3; D is ambiguous. Germline V gene lookup returns CDR1 SGDLS and CDR2 YYNGEE. Trimming cost V 0 bases and J 7 bases, with 9 bases left between them. This CDR3 has 13 residues. In DNA form, the CDR3 reads TGTGCCAGCAGCGTAGGTTTCGGTAATACGCAGTATTTT. Protein product: CASSVGFGNTQYF.

This clonotype was recorded many times. The chain has TRBV5-1 and TRBJ2-1, with D unclear. Germline V gives CDR1 SGHRS, CDR2 YFSETQ. The CDR3 loop spans 16 amino acids. Trimming stripped 0 bases from V and 0 bases from J, with 10 bases between. The CDR3 DNA sequence: TGCGCCAGCAGCTTGGCGGCACTCAGCTCCTACAATGAGCAGTTCTTC. Translating gives CASSLAALSSYNEQFF.

As concerns this clonotype: This may be a read error: a much more frequent sequence differs by one nucleotide. V gene TRBV12-3 or TRBV12-4 combines with J gene TRBJ2-7, with 12 bases identical to TRBD1. CDR3 length: 14 amino acids. The V and J ends lost 5 bases and 5 bases, in that order; junction bases with no gene match: 4. CDR3 DNA: TGTGCCAGCAGTACCGGGACAGGGGGCGACGAGCAGTACTTC. Translated, it gives CASSTGTGGDEQYF.

A few counts support this clonotype. The chain links TRBV7-3 to TRBJ2-7; a possible D gene is TRBD1 (6 bases). V was shortened by 1 base and J by 3 bases, with 16 bases between the two germline ends. CDR3 length: 16 amino acids. Germline-derived CDR1 and CDR2 are SGHTA and FQGTGA. The CDR3: CASSLSTGNKDYEQYF. In nucleotides, the CDR3 is TGTGCCAGCAGCTTAAGTACAGGGAATAAGGACTACGAGCAGTACTTC.

The chain joins TRBV28 to TRBJ2-3; D possibly corresponds to TRBD2 (5 bases). The CDR3 loop spans 13 amino acids. V lost 6 bases and J 10 bases, leaving 17 bases between the germline ends. Looked up from germline, CDR1 is MDHEN and CDR2 is SYDVKM. CDR3 coding DNA: TGTGCCAGCAGCCACCCCACGTGGGGAGCGCAGTATTTT. This gives the protein CASSHPTWGAQYF.

This clonotype has just a few counts. This chain connects TRBV7-2 to TRBJ2-3; D might be TRBD1 (5 bases). Trimming removed 1 base from V and 4 bases from J, with 15 bases in between. From germline, CDR1 is SGHTA and CDR2 FQGNSA. The CDR3 covers 16 residues. The CDR3 DNA is TGTGCCAGCAGCTTAGACAGGACCTATGGGGCAGATACGCAGTATTTT. Amino acids: CASSLDRTYGADTQYF.

The chain couples TRBV9 to TRBJ2-3, with 7 bases fitting TRBD1. With V trimmed by 1 base and J by 4 bases, 6 bases remained unmatched. The CDR3 consists of 15 residues. CDR1 and CDR2 from the germline V gene are SGDLS and YYNGEE. CDR3 loop: CASSVTHRGADTQYF. The CDR3 region has the DNA TGTGCCAGCAGCGTAACCCACAGGGGTGCAGATACGCAGTATTTT.

This clonotype has a handful of counts. The chain is built from TRBV28 and TRBJ1-1; maybe TRBD1 (5 bases). V lost 6 bases and J 4 bases, leaving 9 bases between the germline ends. Germline V gene lookup returns CDR1 MDHEN and CDR2 SYDVKM. The CDR3 has 12 residues. CDR3 residues: CASRMGGTEAFF. The CDR3 coding sequence is TGTGCCAGCAGGATGGGGGGCACTGAAGCTTTCTTT.

This clonotype has a handful of counts. The chain has TRBV9 and TRBJ2-1; unclear D gene. This CDR3 contains 14 residues. The V gene lost 2 bases and the J gene lost 8 bases, with 14 bases spanning the gap. Per the germline V gene, CDR1 is SGDLS and CDR2 is YYNGEE. The CDR3 loop reads CASSVRAEAYEQFF. For the CDR3, the DNA is TGTGCCAGCAGCGTCCGGGCCGAGGCGTATGAGCAGTTCTTC.

Ten or more counts support this clonotype. V and J are TRBV29-1 and TRBJ2-1; 9 nucleotides align to TRBD2. The trim removed 4 bases at V and 8 bases at J, leaving 3 bases unmatched. Germline V gene sequence: CDR1 SQVTM, CDR2 ANQGSEA. The CDR3 totals 12 residues. CDR3 region: CSVALAGHEQFF. The DNA for the CDR3 is TGCAGCGTTGCGCTAGCGGGGCATGAGCAGTTCTTC.

For this clonotype: It may be a read error: a sequence one base away is much more abundant. The chain is built from TRBV6-1 and TRBJ2-7; 8 nucleotides line up with TRBD1. There are 16 residues in the CDR3. CDR1 MNHNS and CDR2 SASEGT come from the germline V gene. The CDR3 DNA reads as TGTGCCAGCAGTGGGACCTTTCAGGGGGCTTCCTACGGGCAGTACTTC. Translating gives CASSGTFQGASYGQYF.

Notes on this clonotype: A much larger clone differs from this one at a single base, so this may be a read error. V usage is TRBV20-1 and J usage is TRBJ2-7; D remains unclear. From germline, CDR1 is DFQATT and CDR2 SNEGSKA (reference sequence). The CDR3 has 14 residues. CDR3 in amino acids: CSASDILGSYERYF. DNA for the CDR3: TGCAGTGCCTCCGACATCTTAGGATCCTACGAGCGGTACTTC.

The genes are TRBV27 and TRBJ2-1, with TRBD1 identical over 7 bases. The V gene's germline CDR1 is MNHEY and CDR2 SMNVEV (reference sequence). This CDR3 has 17 amino acids. The ends lost 4 bases at V and 10 bases at J; junction bases unmatched: 19. The CDR3 loop reads CASSSPRVDRQGKEQFF. CDR3 bases: TGTGCCAGCAGTTCTCCGCGCGTGGACCGACAGGGAAAGGAGCAGTTCTTC.

In this sample, this clonotype turned up a few times. This chain joins TRBV7-9 and TRBJ2-1; a possible D gene is TRBD1 (6 bases). TRBJ2-7 matches the DNA end more closely, so the J call is doubtful. The CDR3 runs to 12 residues. Germline V gives CDR1 SEHNR, CDR2 FQNEAQ (reference sequence). This chain's CDR3 is CASIRQDNEQYF. Written as DNA, the CDR3 is TGTGCCAGCATCAGACAGGACAATGAGCAGTACTTC.

This clonotype has ten or more counts. The chain is built from TRBV4-1 and TRBJ2-3; 11 nucleotides align to TRBD2. The CDR3 extends over 16 amino acids. Germline V gene lookup returns CDR1 MGHRA and CDR2 YSYEKL. Trimming removed 7 bases from V and 2 bases from J; junction bases left unmatched: 8. The CDR3 sequence: CASTLTSGITTDTQYF. For the CDR3, the DNA is TGCGCCAGCACCTTGACTAGCGGGATTACCACAGATACGCAGTATTTT.

This clonotype was recorded a few times. The gene calls are TRBV6-1 and TRBJ2-2, with a weak D call TRBD1 (6 bases). The CDR3 is 15 amino acids. V lost 8 bases to trimming and J lost 6 bases, with 19 bases between them. Germline V gene lookup returns CDR1 MNHNS and CDR2 SASEGT. This CDR3 is CASEPGQQGSGELFF. CDR3 coding DNA: TGTGCCAGCGAACCGGGACAACAAGGCTCCGGGGAGCTGTTTTTT.

This clonotype appeared many times. The chain combines TRBV5-1 with TRBJ2-7; D tentatively reads TRBD1 or TRBD2 (5 bases each). The CDR3 sequence is 14 residues long. Germline CDR1 SGHRS, CDR2 YFSETQ. V lost 5 bases and J lost 1, with 13 bases in between. The CDR3 reads CASSRAEGSYEQYF. The CDR3 DNA reads TGCGCCAGCAGTAGGGCCGAGGGGTCCTACGAGCAGTACTTC.